Listed here are 29 T cell receptor beta chains from one sample, sequenced in a study of blood T cell repertoires in COVID-19. Sequenced by immunoSEQ multiplex PCR; TCRdb stores in-frame clones only, minus some. The repertoire includes around 280,000 clones, roughly nine tenths of them detected once, and about 6.1% sits in the top ten. What was sequenced was PBMCs or T cells enriched from blood (not recorded which). The receptors originated from a woman between 35 and 50 years old who had recovered from COVID-19.

J is TRBJ1-6 and V is TRBV12-3 or TRBV12-4; tentative D call: TRBD1 (6 bases). Trimming removed 5 bases at V and 8 bases at J, with 7 bases between. This CDR3 is built from 12 residues. The CDR3 loop reads CASSHRDSPLHF. CDR3 in DNA: TGTGCCAGCAGTCACAGGGATTCACCCCTCCACTTT.

V and J are TRBV18 and TRBJ1-3, with D unclear. Germline V lookup: CDR1 KGHSH, CDR2 LQKENI. Trimming removed 2 bases from V and 0 bases from J, with 8 bases in between. CDR3 size: 15 residues. CDR3 bases: TGTGCCAGCTCACCAGACTGGAACTCTGGAAACACCATATATTTT. Residues: CASSPDWNSGNTIYF.

V is TRBV5-1 and J is TRBJ2-3; 16 bases agree with TRBD2. Germline assignment: CDR1 SGHRS and CDR2 YFSETQ. With 3 bases clipped from V and 3 bases from J, the junction kept 4 bases outside the gene matches. The CDR3 contains 17 residues. CDR3 bases: TGCGCCAGCAGCTCGGGACTAGCGGGAGGGACGACAGATACGCAGTATTTT. It encodes CASSSGLAGGTTDTQYF.

The chain joins TRBV11-2 to TRBJ2-1, with 8 bases identical to TRBD2. The CDR3 totals 17 residues. Germline V gives CDR1 SGHAT, CDR2 FQNNGV. V shed 4 bases, J shed 6 bases, and the junction held 14 bases outside the gene matches. Here the CDR3 reads CASSSLAGQKLSNEQFF. The DNA of the CDR3 is TGTGCCAGCAGCTCTCTAGCGGGCCAGAAATTGAGCAATGAGCAGTTCTTC.

The chain has TRBV7-2 and TRBJ1-2; the match to TRBD1 covers 8 bases. The CDR3 contains 15 residues. CDR1 and CDR2 (germline): SGHTA, FQGNSA. V lost 5 bases and J lost 8; bases outside the gene matches: 13. The DNA for the CDR3 is TGTGCCAGCAGCATTCAAAAAGGACAGGGACGAGGCTACACCTTC. Its protein product is CASSIQKGQGRGYTF.

This chain uses TRBV3-1 (or the pseudogene TRBV3-2) with TRBJ2-1; perhaps TRBD2 as D (6 bases). The CDR3 runs to 17 residues. Trimming took 0 bases from V and 4 from J, leaving 16 bases between them. Germline values: CDR1 LGHDT, CDR2 YNNKEL (reference sequence). The CDR3 bases are TGTGCCAGCAGCCAAGAGTGGCGGGGACCCCCGTACAATGAGCAGTTCTTC. Translating it yields CASSQEWRGPPYNEQFF.

A few counts support this clone. The chain is built from TRBV5-1 and TRBJ2-3; D gene uncertain. CDR3 length: 15 residues. Germline V CDR1 and CDR2: SGHRS, YFSETQ. The V and J ends lost 0 bases and 2 bases respectively, with 10 bases between them. CDR3 loop: CASSLEWQVTDTQYF. The CDR3 DNA reads as TGCGCCAGCAGCTTGGAGTGGCAGGTCACAGATACGCAGTATTTT. The entire variable domain, with the rest obtained from reference TRBV5-1 and TRBJ2-3, is as follows: KAGVTQTPRYLIKTRGQQVTLSCSPISGHRSVSWYQQTPGQGLQFLFEYFSETQRNKGNFPGRFSGRQFSNSRSEMNVSTLELGDSALYLCASSLEWQVTDTQYFGPGTRLTVL.

CDR3 in amino acids: CASKGGGSGSYEQYF. In nucleotides, the CDR3 is TGTGCCAGCAAGGGGGGCGGGAGTGGTTCCTACGAGCAGTACTTC. The V and J genes are TRBV28 and TRBJ2-7, with D possibly TRBD2 on 7 matching bases. From germline, CDR1 is MDHEN and CDR2 SYDVKM. CDR3 length equals 15 residues. With 7 bases removed from V and 1 base from J, the gap between germline ends came to 17 bases.

This clone was counted a few times. The rearrangement joins TRBV20-1 to TRBJ2-1; 13 bases are a match to TRBD2. The ends lost 3 bases at V and 1 base at J; junction bases unmatched: 9. Per the germline V gene, CDR1 is DFQATT and CDR2 is SNEGSKA (reference sequence). The CDR3 is 18 amino acids. CDR3 loop: CSASGRTSGRISYNEQFF. The CDR3 DNA is TGCAGTGCTAGTGGGAGGACTAGCGGGAGAATTTCCTACAATGAGCAGTTCTTC.

CDR3 sequence (DNA): TGTGCCAGCAGCCCGCGAGCGGGGATCTCCTACAATGAGCAGTTCTTC. This gives the protein CASSPRAGISYNEQFF. This chain uses TRBV7-2 with TRBJ2-1; 7 bases are a match to TRBD2. Losses at the gene ends were 5 bases for V and 0 bases for J; bases not matched to a gene: 7. This CDR3 has 16 residues. Per the germline V gene, CDR1 is SGHTA and CDR2 is FQGNSA.

The chain is built from TRBV3-1 (or the pseudogene TRBV3-2) and TRBJ1-5, with TRBD1 matching 7 bases. J was trimmed by 2 bases and V by 4 bases; bases with no gene match: 2. CDR1 and CDR2 from the germline V gene are LGHDT and YNNKEL (reference sequence). This CDR3 has 14 residues. CDR3 loop: CASSRDRGNQPQHF. CDR3 DNA: TGTGCCAGCAGCCGAGACAGGGGCAATCAGCCCCAGCATTTT.

V usage is TRBV13 and J usage is TRBJ1-3; no definite D call. Trimming shortened V by 3 bases and J by 11 bases, and 20 bases separated the two germline ends. The germline V gene encodes CDR1 PRHDT and CDR2 FYEKMQ (reference sequence). This CDR3 contains 15 residues. CDR3 bases: TGTGCCAGCAGCTTTCGGGGTCGCGGCGGAACCCCCATATATTTT. It specifies CASSFRGRGGTPIYF.

The chain recombines TRBV6-2 or TRBV6-3 with TRBJ2-5; 11 bases map to TRBD1. Trimming cost V 7 bases and J 5 bases; bases outside gene matches: 15. From germline, CDR1 is MNHEY and CDR2 SVGEGT. The length of the CDR3 is 17 residues. The CDR3: CASNPLPPGQGDETQYF. CDR3 nucleotide sequence: TGTGCCAGCAACCCCCTCCCTCCGGGACAGGGGGACGAGACCCAGTACTTC.

This chain links TRBV19 with TRBJ2-3, with TRBD1 matching 9 bases. Germline V lookup: CDR1 LNHDA, CDR2 SQIVND (reference sequence). V lost 5 bases to trimming and J lost 2 bases; unmatched junction nucleotides: 5. This CDR3 spans 15 amino acids. The CDR3, as DNA: TGTGCCAGTAGTGCCGGGACAGGGTCCACAGATACGCAGTATTTT. It specifies CASSAGTGSTDTQYF. Full variable domain (rest looked up from reference TRBV19 and TRBJ2-3): DGGITQSPKYLFRKEGQNVTLSCEQNLNHDAMYWYRQDPGQGLRLIYYSQIVNDFQKGDIAEGYSVSREKKESFPLTVTSAQKNPTAFYLCASSAGTGSTDTQYFGPGTRLTVL.

This clone occurred once. The chain couples TRBV7-9 to TRBJ2-5; D gene uncertain. V was shortened by 5 bases and J by 2 bases, with 9 bases between the two germline ends. In germline, CDR1 is SEHNR, CDR2 FQNEAQ (reference sequence). The CDR3 has 13 residues. CDR3 bases: TGTGCCAGCAGCGTGCTAGTTCAAGAGACCCAGTACTTC. It translates to CASSVLVQETQYF.

The chain carries TRBV27 and TRBJ1-5, with a possible D match to TRBD1 (6 bases). Germline-derived CDR1 and CDR2 are MNHEY and SMNVEV (reference sequence). V lost 4 bases to trimming and J lost 4 bases, with 17 bases between them. The length of the CDR3 is 16 residues. The chain's CDR3 is CASSSYGGGLNQPQHF. The CDR3 bases are TGTGCCAGCAGTTCTTATGGGGGGGGCTTGAATCAGCCCCAGCATTTT.

This clone was seen only once. V and J are TRBV7-2 and TRBJ2-5, with D possibly matching TRBD1 (6 bases). This CDR3 comprises 16 residues. V was cut by 5 bases and J by 5 bases, with 21 bases left in between. The germline V gene has CDR1 SGHTA and CDR2 FQGNSA. The CDR3 loop reads CASSPPGRLQGETQYF. The CDR3 region has the DNA TGTGCCAGCAGCCCGCCGGGGCGGTTGCAGGGGGAGACCCAGTACTTC.

With respect to this clone: The same CDR3 also results from other DNA sequences found in this sample. The chain has TRBV7-2 and TRBJ1-4; 7 bases map to TRBD1. The germline CDR1 and CDR2 sequences are SGHTA and FQGNSA. The CDR3 has 14 residues. The V segment lost 1 base and the J segment 8 bases; nucleotides outside the gene matches: 4. This CDR3 reads CASSLGTGGEKLFF. The CDR3 nucleotides are TGTGCCAGCAGCTTAGGGACAGGTGGAGAAAAACTGTTTTTT.

The gene calls are TRBV7-3 and TRBJ2-5, with D uncertain. With 5 bases removed from V and 1 base from J, the gap between germline ends came to 14 bases. The CDR3 runs 15 residues. Germline assignment: CDR1 SGHTA and CDR2 FQGTGA. CDR3 sequence reads: CASSRRGNIQETQYF. The CDR3 nucleotides read TGTGCCAGCAGCCGCCGAGGAAATATCCAAGAGACCCAGTACTTC.

The chain is built from TRBV10-3 and TRBJ1-5; D not resolved. The CDR3 consists of 15 residues. V was pared by 2 bases and J by 1 base, with 9 bases between. Germline-derived CDR1 and CDR2 are ENHRY and SYGVKD. CDR3: CAISEGLLSNQPQHF. The CDR3 bases are TGTGCCATCAGTGAGGGACTTTTGAGCAATCAGCCCCAGCATTTT.

The chain is built from TRBV30 and TRBJ2-1; D unresolved. Trimming took 0 bases from V and 10 from J, leaving 13 bases between them. This CDR3 is built from 13 residues. Germline assignment: CDR1 GTSNPN and CDR2 SVGIG (reference sequence). The CDR3 DNA follows: TGTGCCTGGAGTGTACCCCCCAATCGGGAGCAGTTCTTC. Translation: CAWSVPPNREQFF.

This chain joins TRBV19 and TRBJ1-1, with unresolved D. CDR3 length: 14 residues. The germline V and J ends were trimmed by 5 bases and 8 bases, with 18 bases remaining between them. The V gene's germline CDR1 is LNHDA and CDR2 SQIVND (reference sequence). CDR3 sequence: CASSSEGRASEAFF. The CDR3 DNA reads TGTGCCAGTAGTTCCGAGGGCCGGGCCTCCGAAGCTTTCTTT.

J is TRBJ1-6 and V is TRBV7-9; no clear D. V dropped 5 bases and J dropped 5 bases, with 13 bases sitting between them. The CDR3 contains 15 residues. Germline CDR1 and CDR2: SEHNR and FQNEAQ (reference sequence). The DNA for the CDR3 is TGTGCCAGCAGCACCACAGCCTTTAATAATTCACCCCTCCACTTT. It is translated as CASSTTAFNNSPLHF.

The chain uses TRBV9 and TRBJ2-2, with TRBD2 matching over 7 bases. J was trimmed by 2 bases and V by 2 bases; bases with no gene match: 6. CDR1 is SGDLS, CDR2 YYNGEE, per germline. This CDR3 contains 16 residues. For the CDR3, the DNA is TGTGCCAGCAGCGTCGGGGAGGGCCTTAACACCGGGGAGCTGTTTTTT. This gives the protein CASSVGEGLNTGELFF.

V is TRBV18 and J is TRBJ2-1; D perhaps matches TRBD2 (6 bases). V was clipped by 6 bases and J by 0 bases, with 9 bases between them. Germline assignment: CDR1 KGHSH and CDR2 LQKENI. The CDR3 extends over 14 amino acids. The CDR3 DNA sequence: TGTGCCAGCTCGAAGGACTACTCCTACAATGAGCAGTTCTTC. It is translated as CASSKDYSYNEQFF.

J is TRBJ2-2 and V is TRBV9; D might be TRBD1 (5 bases). Germline loops: CDR1 SGDLS, CDR2 YYNGEE. The CDR3 covers 16 residues. Trimming removed 1 base at V and 2 bases at J, with 12 bases between. The DNA for the CDR3 is TGTGCCAGCAGCGTACACGACAGCTTAAACACCGGGGAGCTGTTTTTT. This codes for CASSVHDSLNTGELFF. Combining the CDR3 with reference TRBV9 and TRBJ2-2 gives the whole variable domain DSGVTQTPKHLITATGQRVTLRCSPRSGDLSVYWYQQSLDQGLQFLIQYYNGEERAKGNILERFSAQQFPDLHSELNLSSLELGDSALYFCASSVHDSLNTGELFFGEGSRLTVL.

The chain joins TRBV28 to TRBJ2-3; D possibly corresponds to TRBD2 (6 bases). Germline V gives CDR1 MDHEN, CDR2 SYDVKM. V lost 6 bases and J 6 bases, leaving 16 bases between the germline ends. The CDR3 has 14 amino acids. CDR3 region: CASSLSGPQDTQYF. The CDR3 region has the DNA TGTGCCAGCAGCCTTAGCGGCCCCCAGGATACGCAGTATTTT.

V gene TRBV27 combines with J gene TRBJ2-1, with 10 bases fitting TRBD1. CDR3 length: 14 residues. V was pared by 7 bases and J by 5 bases, with 5 bases of the junction left unmatched. Looked up from germline, CDR1 is MNHEY and CDR2 is SMNVEV (reference sequence). For the CDR3, the DNA is TGTGCCAGCATCCGGACAGGGGGAAACAATGAGCAGTTCTTC. Its protein is CASIRTGGNNEQFF.

The chain couples TRBV19 to TRBJ2-1; TRBD2 agrees at 8 bases. CDR1 LNHDA and CDR2 SQIVND come from the germline V gene (reference sequence). This CDR3 region has 17 residues. The V and J ends lost 3 bases and 0 bases, in that order; junction bases with no gene match: 7. The CDR3 DNA reads as TGTGCCAGTAGTATCACCCCCACTAGCGGCTCCTACAATGAGCAGTTCTTC. Protein product: CASSITPTSGSYNEQFF.